One and the same sample provided the 10 T cell receptor beta chains below, sequenced in a study of T-cell reconstitution after alpha-beta-depleted transplantation in children. Unique molecular identifiers featured in how the TCRbeta library was prepared. TCRdb itself ran the PCR reads through MiXCR, one entry per CDR3 protein. This table has approximately 220,000 distinct CDR3 sequences, more than 15% appearing once. This specimen was PBMCs, mostly from graft donor cells, taken 360 days after TCRalphabeta/CD19-depleted stem cell transplant. These receptors came from a male patient aged 2 to 10 who had a stem cell transplant for acute lymphoblastic leukemia, so the T cells may come from the graft donor.

There are a few counts of this clonotype. The chain combines TRBV4-1 with TRBJ2-3, with D possibly matching TRBD1 (6 bases). V was pared by 5 bases and J by 1 base, with 16 bases between. The length of the CDR3 is 16 residues. Germline lookup yields CDR1 MGHRA and CDR2 YSYEKL. As DNA, the CDR3 is TGCGCCAGCAGCACCCCACAGGGTCATGGCACAGATACGCAGTATTTT. Translating it yields CASSTPQGHGTDTQYF.

This clonotype turned up a few times. For the CDR3, the DNA is TGTGCCAGCAGCCAGACAGGGGGCCTGGCAGAGACCCAGTACTTC. It codes for CASSQTGGLAETQYF. The J gene is TRBJ2-5, the V gene TRBV7-9; 10 bases align to TRBD1. The trim removed 5 bases at V and 4 bases at J, leaving 7 bases unmatched. This CDR3 has 15 amino acids. The germline CDR1 and CDR2 sequences are SEHNR and FQNEAQ (reference sequence).

The rearrangement joins TRBV5-1 to TRBJ1-1; TRBD1 agrees at 10 bases. Germline assignment: CDR1 SGHRS and CDR2 YFSETQ. V dropped 3 bases and J dropped 1; count of bases not matched to a gene: 6. The CDR3 runs to 16 residues. The CDR3 nucleotides read TGCGCCAGCAGCTGGGGGACAGGGGCCCCGAACACTGAAGCTTTCTTT. Encoded protein: CASSWGTGAPNTEAFF.

This clonotype came up a few times. The chain joins TRBV7-2 to TRBJ1-2; D is undetermined. The CDR3 contains 13 residues. Per germline, CDR1 SGHTA and CDR2 FQGNSA. Trimming shortened V by 1 base and J by 8 bases, and 11 bases separated the two germline ends. The CDR3 DNA follows: TGTGCCAGCAGCTTAGATTTGCGTGGAGGCTACACCTTC. It specifies CASSLDLRGGYTF.

This clonotype was counted at least ten times. This sequence joins TRBV29-1 and TRBJ2-6; D gene ambiguous. Germline V CDR1 and CDR2: SQVTM, ANQGSEA. V was pared by 4 bases and J by 8 bases, with 15 bases between. The CDR3 totals 14 residues. The CDR3 nucleotides read TGCAGCGTTGTCGTGACCGCGCCAACCAACGTCCTGACTTTC. This encodes CSVVVTAPTNVLTF.

This clonotype showed up just once. V gene TRBV7-6 combines with J gene TRBJ2-1; 8 bases map to TRBD1. Germline V CDR1 and CDR2: SGHVS, FNYEAQ. The length of the CDR3 is 14 residues. With V trimmed by 5 bases and J by 6 bases, 6 bases remained unmatched. The CDR3 loop reads CASSTDRAANEQFF. For the CDR3, the DNA is TGTGCCAGCAGCACGGACAGGGCGGCCAATGAGCAGTTCTTC.

The chain joins TRBV5-6 to TRBJ2-7; 7 bases fit TRBD2. The CDR3 is 17 amino acids. From germline, CDR1 is SGHDT and CDR2 YYEEEE. The V and J ends lost 2 bases and 0 bases, in that order; junction bases with no gene match: 11. CDR3 in DNA: TGTGCCAGCAGCTTCGCCCGGGGGGTGATAAGCTCCTACGAGCAGTACTTC. It codes for CASSFARGVISSYEQYF.

This clonotype was picked up a small number of times. V and J are TRBV9 and TRBJ2-3, with D possibly matching TRBD2 (5 bases). Germline CDR1 is SGDLS and CDR2 is YYNGEE. The ends were cut back, 2 bases at V and 5 bases at J, with 15 bases in the middle. CDR3 length equals 15 residues. CDR3 coding DNA: TGTGCCAGCAGCGTTCCGACGGGATCGGGAGATACGCAGTATTTT. This gives the protein CASSVPTGSGDTQYF.

This clonotype came up a few times. This chain uses TRBV7-6 with TRBJ1-4; 7 bases are a match to TRBD1. The CDR3 is made up of 18 amino acids. Unmatched junction bases numbered 17, after V lost 2 bases and J lost 8 bases. The germline gives CDR1 SGHVS, CDR2 FNYEAQ. CDR3 DNA: TGTGCCAGCAGCTTATCTCTCCGGGACAGCCGACGCGCGGAAAAACTGTTTTTT. Translated: CASSLSLRDSRRAEKLFF.

The V gene is TRBV5-1, the J gene TRBJ2-7, with D possibly being TRBD1 (5 bases). CDR1 is SGHRS, CDR2 YFSETQ, per germline. V was pared by 3 bases and J by 2 bases, with 15 bases between. This CDR3 comprises 15 residues. The CDR3 nucleotides read TGCGCCAGCAGCTCAGTCGACAGCCGACCCTACGAGCAGTACTTC. Translating it yields CASSSVDSRPYEQYF.